This TCR beta chain was obtained from a study of shared clonotypes between healthy human individuals. On the study more broadly: CD8 memory received one plate per donor, CD8 naive two, CD4 memory three and CD4 naive three. General study points: Genetic and exposure-history diversity was limited by the few donors.

Germline CDR1 MDHEN, CDR2 SYDVKM. The germline V and J ends were trimmed by 7 bases and 0 bases, with 9 bases remaining between them. The CDR3 length is 14 residues. A word on this clone: Its antigen is as yet unknown. Different DNA sequences within this sample yield the same CDR3.

Each subset's genomic DNA was shared equally among a number of immunoSEQ plates. TCRdb's copy holds only in-frame clones and misses some; the assay was immunoSEQ multiplex PCR. The sample lists about 730,000 clones; about two thirds were seen once. V gene TRBV28 combines with J gene TRBJ1-4; D not resolved. This clonotype originated in a woman in her twenties or thirties in good health. The source material was memory CD4+ T cells sorted from blood. As for subset: CD45RA-negative fraction. This CDR3 reads CASTRGSTNEKLFF. The CDR3 bases are TGTGCCAGCACCCGTGGCTCAACTAATGAAAAACTGTTTTTT. The full variable domain, completed using reference TRBV28 and TRBJ1-4, is DVKVTQSSRYLVKRTGEKVFLECVQDMDHENMFWYRQDPGLGLRLIYFSYDVKMKEKGDIPEGYSVSREKKERFSLILESASTNQTSMYLCASTRGSTNEKLFFGSGTQLSVL.